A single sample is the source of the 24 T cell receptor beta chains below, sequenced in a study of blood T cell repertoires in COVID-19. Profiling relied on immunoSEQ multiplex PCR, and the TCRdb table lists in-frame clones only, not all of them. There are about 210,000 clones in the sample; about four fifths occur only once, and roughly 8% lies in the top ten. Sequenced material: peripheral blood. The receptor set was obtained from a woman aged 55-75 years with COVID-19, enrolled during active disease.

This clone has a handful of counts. CDR3 nucleotide sequence: TGCAGTGCTAGTTTTGCGGGAGGAACCTACGAGCAGTACTTC. Its translation: CSASFAGGTYEQYF. The V call is TRBV20-1, the J call TRBJ2-7; the match to TRBD2 covers 8 bases. Losses at the gene ends were 3 bases for V and 2 bases for J; bases not matched to a gene: 6. The CDR3 runs 14 residues. Germline assignment: CDR1 DFQATT and CDR2 SNEGSKA (reference sequence).

The CDR3 region is CATSRDLTGTAEAFF. CDR3 coding DNA: TGTGCCACCAGCAGAGATTTGACAGGAACGGCTGAAGCTTTCTTT. The rearrangement joins TRBV15 to TRBJ1-1; weak D call: TRBD1 (6 bases). CDR3 size: 15 residues. With 0 bases removed from V and 6 bases from J, the gap between germline ends came to 14 bases. The V gene's germline CDR1 is LNHNV and CDR2 YYDKDF (reference sequence).

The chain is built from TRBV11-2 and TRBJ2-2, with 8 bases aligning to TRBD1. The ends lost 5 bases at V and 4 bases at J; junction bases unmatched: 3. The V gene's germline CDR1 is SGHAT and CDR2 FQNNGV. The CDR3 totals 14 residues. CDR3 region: CASSLGQGTGELFF. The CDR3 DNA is TGTGCCAGCAGCCTAGGACAGGGCACCGGGGAGCTGTTTTTT.

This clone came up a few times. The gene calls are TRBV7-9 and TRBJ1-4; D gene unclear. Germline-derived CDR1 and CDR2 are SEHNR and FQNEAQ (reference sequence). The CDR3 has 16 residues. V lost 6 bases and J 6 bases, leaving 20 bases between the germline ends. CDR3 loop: CASSSNDATADEKLFF. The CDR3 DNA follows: TGTGCCAGCAGTTCAAACGACGCCACGGCGGATGAAAAACTGTTTTTT.

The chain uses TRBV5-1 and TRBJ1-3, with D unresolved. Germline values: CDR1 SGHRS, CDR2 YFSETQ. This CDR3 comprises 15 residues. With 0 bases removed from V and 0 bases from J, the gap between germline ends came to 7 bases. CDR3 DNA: TGCGCCAGCAGCTTGGGGCCGGGCTCTGGAAACACCATATATTTT. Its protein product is CASSLGPGSGNTIYF.

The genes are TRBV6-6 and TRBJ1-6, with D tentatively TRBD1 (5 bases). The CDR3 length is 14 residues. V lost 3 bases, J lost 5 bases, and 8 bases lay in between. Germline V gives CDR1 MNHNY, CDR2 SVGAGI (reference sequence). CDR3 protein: CASSYGGNNSPLHF. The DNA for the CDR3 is TGTGCCAGCAGTTATGGGGGGAATAATTCACCCCTCCACTTT.

In nucleotides, the CDR3 is TGCGCCAGCAGCCAAGGGCGACTAGCGGGGTGGTACAATGAGCAGTTCTTC. It encodes CASSQGRLAGWYNEQFF. The chain is built from TRBV4-1 and TRBJ2-1; TRBD2 aligns across 11 bases. Trimming at V came to 1 base and at J to 4 bases, leaving 6 bases not matched to a gene. The germline V gene encodes CDR1 MGHRA and CDR2 YSYEKL. CDR3 length equals 17 residues.

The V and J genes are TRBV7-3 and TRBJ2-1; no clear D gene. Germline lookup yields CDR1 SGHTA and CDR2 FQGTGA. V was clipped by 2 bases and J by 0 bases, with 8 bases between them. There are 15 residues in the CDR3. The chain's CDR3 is CASSLEASSYNEQFF. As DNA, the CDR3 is TGTGCCAGCAGCTTAGAGGCGAGCTCCTACAATGAGCAGTTCTTC.

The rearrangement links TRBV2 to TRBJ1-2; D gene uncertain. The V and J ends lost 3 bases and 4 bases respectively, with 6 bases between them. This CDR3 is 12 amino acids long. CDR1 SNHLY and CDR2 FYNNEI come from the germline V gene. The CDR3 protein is CASSDKRYGYTF. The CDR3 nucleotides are TGTGCCAGCAGTGACAAGCGCTATGGCTACACCTTC.

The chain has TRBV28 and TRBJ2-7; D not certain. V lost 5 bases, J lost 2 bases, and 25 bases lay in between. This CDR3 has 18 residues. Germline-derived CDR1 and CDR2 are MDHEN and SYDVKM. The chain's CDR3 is CASSRSITWAEPTYEQYF. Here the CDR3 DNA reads TGTGCCAGCAGTCGTTCCATTACTTGGGCAGAACCCACCTACGAGCAGTACTTC.

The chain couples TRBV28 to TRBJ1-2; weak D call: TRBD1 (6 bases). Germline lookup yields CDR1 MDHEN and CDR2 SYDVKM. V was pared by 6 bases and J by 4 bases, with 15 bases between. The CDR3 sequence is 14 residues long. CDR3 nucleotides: TGTGCCAGCAGAACAGCGGGACACAGCTATGGCTACACCTTC. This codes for CASRTAGHSYGYTF.

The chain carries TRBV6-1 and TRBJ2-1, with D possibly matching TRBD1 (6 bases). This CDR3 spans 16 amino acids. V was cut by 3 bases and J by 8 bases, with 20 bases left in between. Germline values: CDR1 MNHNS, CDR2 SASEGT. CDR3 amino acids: CASSDVPGAFRDEQFF. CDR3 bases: TGTGCCAGCAGTGACGTCCCAGGGGCCTTTAGGGATGAGCAGTTCTTC.

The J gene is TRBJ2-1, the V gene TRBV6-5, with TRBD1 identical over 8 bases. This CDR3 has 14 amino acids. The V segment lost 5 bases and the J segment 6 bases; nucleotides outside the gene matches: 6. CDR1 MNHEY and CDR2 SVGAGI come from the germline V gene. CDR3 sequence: CASSTRTGTNEQFF. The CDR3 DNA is TGTGCCAGCAGTACCCGGACAGGGACCAATGAGCAGTTCTTC.

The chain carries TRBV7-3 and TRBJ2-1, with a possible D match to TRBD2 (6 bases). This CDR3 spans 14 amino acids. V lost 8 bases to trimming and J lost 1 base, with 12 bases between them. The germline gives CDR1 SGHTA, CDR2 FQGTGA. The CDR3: CASAVLASYNEQFF. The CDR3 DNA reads TGTGCCAGCGCTGTACTAGCATCCTACAATGAGCAGTTCTTC.

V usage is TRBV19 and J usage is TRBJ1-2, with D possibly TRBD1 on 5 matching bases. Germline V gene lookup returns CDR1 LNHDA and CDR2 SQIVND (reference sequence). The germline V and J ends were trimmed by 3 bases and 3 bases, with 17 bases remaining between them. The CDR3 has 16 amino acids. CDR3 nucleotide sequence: TGTGCCAGTAGTATTATGCCAGGGAACAGGTACTATGGCTACACCTTC. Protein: CASSIMPGNRYYGYTF.

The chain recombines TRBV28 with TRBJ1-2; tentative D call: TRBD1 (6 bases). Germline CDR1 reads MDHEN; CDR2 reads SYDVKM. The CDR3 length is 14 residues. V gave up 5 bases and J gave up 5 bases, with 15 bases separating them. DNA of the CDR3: TGTGCCAGCAGTCTTGTGAGGGGGGGATATGGCTACACCTTC. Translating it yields CASSLVRGGYGYTF.

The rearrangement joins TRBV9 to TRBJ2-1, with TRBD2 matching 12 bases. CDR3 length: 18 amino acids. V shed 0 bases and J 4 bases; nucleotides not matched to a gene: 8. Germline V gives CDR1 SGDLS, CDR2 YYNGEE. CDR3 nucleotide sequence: TGTGCCAGCAGCGTAGGTCAACTAGCGGGGGGTCTTTACAATGAGCAGTTCTTC. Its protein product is CASSVGQLAGGLYNEQFF.

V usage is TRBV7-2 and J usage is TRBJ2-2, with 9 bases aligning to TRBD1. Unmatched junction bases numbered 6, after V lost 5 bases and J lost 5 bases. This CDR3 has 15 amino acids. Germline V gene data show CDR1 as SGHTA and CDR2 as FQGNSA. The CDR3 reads CASSPPGQGTGELFF. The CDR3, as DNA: TGTGCCAGCAGCCCTCCGGGACAGGGAACCGGGGAGCTGTTTTTT.

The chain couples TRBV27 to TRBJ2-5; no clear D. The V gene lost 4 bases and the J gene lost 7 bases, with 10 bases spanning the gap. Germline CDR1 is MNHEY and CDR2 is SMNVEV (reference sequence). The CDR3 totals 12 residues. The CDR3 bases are TGTGCCAGCAGTTCTACCATCGGGACCCAGTACTTC. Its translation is CASSSTIGTQYF.

The CDR3 DNA reads as TGTGCCAGTAGTTTCCGACAGTCTTCCGATACGCAGTATTTT. Translated, it gives CASSFRQSSDTQYF. The J gene is TRBJ2-3, the V gene TRBV19; D is possibly TRBD1 (5 bases). V was trimmed by 5 bases and J by 6 bases, leaving 15 bases between them. CDR3 length equals 14 residues. Germline V CDR1 and CDR2: LNHDA, SQIVND (reference sequence).

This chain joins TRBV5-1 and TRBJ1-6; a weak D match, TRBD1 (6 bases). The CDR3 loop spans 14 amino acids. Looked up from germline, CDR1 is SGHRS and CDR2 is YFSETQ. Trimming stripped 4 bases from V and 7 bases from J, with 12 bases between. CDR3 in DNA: TGCGCCAGCAGCCAAAGGACAGAAAATTCACCCCTCCACTTT. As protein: CASSQRTENSPLHF. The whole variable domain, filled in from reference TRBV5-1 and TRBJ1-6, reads KAGVTQTPRYLIKTRGQQVTLSCSPISGHRSVSWYQQTPGQGLQFLFEYFSETQRNKGNFPGRFSGRQFSNSRSEMNVSTLELGDSALYLCASSQRTENSPLHFGNGTRLTVT.

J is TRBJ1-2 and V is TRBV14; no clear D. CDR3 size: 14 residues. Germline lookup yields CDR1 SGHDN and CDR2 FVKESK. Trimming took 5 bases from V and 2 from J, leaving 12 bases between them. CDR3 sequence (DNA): TGTGCCAGCAGCTCTGACTCGTCGAACTATGGCTACACCTTC. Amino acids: CASSSDSSNYGYTF.

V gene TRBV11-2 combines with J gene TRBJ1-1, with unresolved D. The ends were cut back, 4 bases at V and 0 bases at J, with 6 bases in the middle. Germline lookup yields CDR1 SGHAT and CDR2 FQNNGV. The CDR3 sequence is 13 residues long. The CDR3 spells CASSSYLNTEAFF. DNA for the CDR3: TGTGCCAGCAGCTCGTATCTGAACACTGAAGCTTTCTTT.

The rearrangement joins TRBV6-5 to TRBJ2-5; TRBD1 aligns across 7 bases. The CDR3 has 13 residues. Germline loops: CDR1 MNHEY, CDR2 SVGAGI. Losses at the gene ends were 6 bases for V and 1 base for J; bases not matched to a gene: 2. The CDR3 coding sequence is TGTGCCAGCAGGGCAGGGGGCCAAGAGACCCAGTACTTC. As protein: CASRAGGQETQYF.